The clone carrying this T cell receptor (beta chain) has more than one count but fewer than ten. The target antigen is unknown. These data are taken from a study of Graves' ophthalmopathy and Graves' hyperthyroidism. Notes on the study in general: Using 13 signatures, a model distinguished ophthalmopathy from stable hyperthyroidism, reaching 85% to 90% sensitivity and 81.08% specificity. Blood also carried most expanded thyroid clonotypes exceeding 0.001 frequency.

Amplification targeted the TCR beta CDR3 regions, with RNA transcripts as the source material. The workflow started with a first-round RT-PCR run with HTBI primers and then moved on to a second-round multiplex PCR. TCRdb reprocessed the multiplex PCR reads via MiXCR and lists one record per CDR3 protein. The table lists roughly 220,000 distinct CDR3 sequences, around 42% of them singletons. Other autoimmune diseases, uncontrolled infections, pregnancy and lactation each led to patient exclusion. Sequencing input: peripheral blood. The TCR was taken from an adult man with Graves' ophthalmopathy.

The CDR3 loop reads CASSPVSTQYEQYF. As DNA, the CDR3 is TGTGCCAGCAGCCCGGTCAGTACCCAATACGAGCAGTACTTC. The chain joins TRBV7-9 to TRBJ2-7, with D hard to call. V was clipped by 5 bases and J by 4 bases, with 15 bases between them. The CDR3 runs 14 residues. Germline CDR1 and CDR2: SEHNR and FQNEAQ (reference sequence).